The T cell receptor beta chain under discussion was sequenced for a study of graft-versus-host responses after intestinal transplantation. Findings of the study overall: Maximum circulating GvH clone levels tracked with early post-transplant HvG decreases. The marrow of recipients harbored GvH clones, and ileum or blood showed some of them first.

The method was immunoSEQ multiplex PCR; TCRdb's version includes in-frame clones alone and lacks a portion of them. The sample carries about 90,000 clones, just under 95% recorded once. The germline V and J ends were trimmed by 1 base and 5 bases, with 8 bases remaining between them. Germline V gene sequence: CDR1 SNHLY, CDR2 FYNNEI. CDR3 length equals 13 residues. Worth noting for this clone: As yet, its antigen is unknown. Other DNA variants within this sample encode the same CDR3.

This sample comprised unstimulated CD4+ T cells sorted from spleen or lymph node cells, obtained before intestinal transplant. The genes are TRBV2 and TRBJ1-2; no clear D. The TCR was taken from a human donor who received an intestinal transplant. CDR3 DNA sequence: TGTGCCAGCAGTGAAGGGCGGTTATATGGCTACACCTTC. This codes for CASSEGRLYGYTF.